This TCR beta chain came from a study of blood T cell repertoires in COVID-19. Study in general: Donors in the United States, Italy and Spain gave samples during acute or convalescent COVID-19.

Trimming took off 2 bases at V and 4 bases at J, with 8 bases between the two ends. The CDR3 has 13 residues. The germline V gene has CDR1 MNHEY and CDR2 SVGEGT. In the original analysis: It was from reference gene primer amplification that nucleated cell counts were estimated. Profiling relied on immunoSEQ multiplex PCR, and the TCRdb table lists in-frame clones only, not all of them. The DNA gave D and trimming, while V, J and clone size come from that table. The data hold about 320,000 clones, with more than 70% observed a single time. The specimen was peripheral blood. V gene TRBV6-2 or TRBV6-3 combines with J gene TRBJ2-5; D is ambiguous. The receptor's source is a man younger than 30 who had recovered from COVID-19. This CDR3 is CASSYGHLETQYF. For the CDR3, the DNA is TGTGCCAGCAGTTACGGGCATCTAGAGACCCAGTACTTC.